The present TCR beta chain was sequenced within a study of shared clonotypes between healthy human individuals (dated by TCRdb to between 2020 and 2021). Study-wide context: Three men and a couple of women, aged 18 to 49 years, made up the cohort. For each donor, CD4 naive and CD4 memory were each given three plates, CD8 naive was given two plates, and CD8 memory was given one plate. To estimate repertoire size and how much clonotypes are shared between individuals, the study performed deep sequencing of blood TCR repertoires from a handful of healthy adults. To increase sequencing depth and limit assay-specific biases, TCR repertoire library preparation and sequencing were carried out by different laboratories using diverse techniques. Each donor's leukapheresis produced roughly between about 0.8 and 10 billion PBMCs. On the study overall, not on this receptor specifically: Sharing across a handful of donors was observed for roughly 5.4% of naive CD4, 3% to 3.5% of naive CD8, over 2% of memory CD4, and roughly 0.43% of memory CD8 clonotypes. Only blood was sampled, and tissue TCR repertoires likely differ from those in blood. Pairwise subsampling led to the expectation that sequencing depth would affect the degree of clonotype sharing among donors. Rarefaction of sorted-subset datasets indicated incomplete sequencing despite the large sequencing depth. Because the study included a small number of donors, the genetic and exposure-history diversity represented was limited. Compared with non-shared clonotypes, the clonotypes found in all four sorted-subset donors had higher generation probabilities. Larger estimated clonotype richness was generally found for naive subsets than for memory subsets.

Details on this clone: It lacks a known antigen. It has no much larger one-base neighbor in the sample; base qualities were not kept.

From V the trimming removes 4 bases and from J it removes 5 bases, while the gene matches leave 8 bases of the junction unaccounted for. The CDR3, cysteine through phenylalanine, is 15 amino acids long. The read is trimmed to its CDR3 DNA, 45 bases read in frame from base 1. CDR1 KGHSH and CDR2 LQKENI are derived from the germline V gene. CD8 naive samples consisted of CD45RO-negative cells that were positively selected for CCR7, yielding a CD45RA+CCR7+ population without TemRA cells. Healthy HIV-negative adults with no recently reported acute infections or vaccinations were included as donors. Only Caucasian adults living in Nashville, Tennessee, USA were represented among the donors. Blood was obtained by leukapheresis, after which PBMCs were separated by Ficoll-Histopaque density gradient centrifugation and cryopreserved in liquid nitrogen vapor phase. Analytical flow cytometry was used to check the purity and quantity of every magnetically sorted T cell population. From each sorted fraction, genomic DNA was isolated and quantified by UV absorbance on a Nanodrop 2000c.

TCR CDR3 regions were amplified from genomic DNA by multiplex PCR using the deep immunoSEQ assay. For each cell subset, the extracted genomic DNA was distributed evenly across all wells of several immunoSEQ 96-well plates, and each plate served as one replicate. For sorted subsets, each replicate PCR was loaded with 200 ng genomic DNA, equivalent to 30,000 to 35,000 T cell genomes. Purified libraries were quantified with a Qubit 3.0 fluorometer, sized on a Bioanalyzer 2100, and re-quantified with the KAPA Library Quantification kit. Each immunoSEQ 96-well plate was sequenced on its own single-read 150-cycle Illumina NextSeq 550 flow cell. The study's processing was this. Because only junctional sequences without quality scores were contained in the immunoSEQ output, filtering matching that applied to full-length reads could not be performed. To assign V/J genes and CDR3, sequences were annotated against IMGT germline references using PyIR, a Python wrapper for IgBLAST v1.9. Reads were filtered out if the reads had weak V/J assignments (E-value above 1e-6), no CDR3, stop codons, out-of-frame junctions, or ambiguous translated residues. V3J clonotypes were defined as sequences sharing the same inferred V gene, J gene, and CDR3 amino acid sequence. Percentage overlap between repertoires was computed as shared unique clonotypes divided by the size of the smaller repertoire. Three approaches were used to assess repertoire richness: RTK rarefaction, the Chao1 estimator, and Recon v2.1 estimates of unobserved clonotypes. For all TCRbeta clonotypes obtained by the gDNA method from a few donors, generation probabilities were computed with OLGA. TCRdb obtained this table from immuneACCESS and retained in-frame rearrangements with V and J assigned. These tables miss some clones; where compared with another copy, unresolved V genes account for less than half of the shortfall, and the remainder is unexplained. The V and J calls and clone size were taken over from that table, and D and trimming were inferred from the DNA. The sample table records around 1.9 million clones; 90% to 95% of these occur just once. Together, the top ten hold around 1.7% of the sample.

Here the chain combines TRBV18 and TRBJ2-1, with 7 junctional bases fitting TRBD1. The clonotype comes from a man younger than 35 in good health. Some clones in this sample may be carry-over from other donors' samples. The sequenced material came from naive CD8+ T cells from PBMCs. The cell subset or site label on this specimen signifies: CD45RA+CCR7+. The DNA sequence is as follows: TGTGCCAGCTCACTCCGGGACAGAATAAACAATGAGCAGTTCTTC. This codes for CASSLRDRINNEQFF.